This paragraph reports one T cell receptor beta chain. Its specificity is unknown. These data come from a study of cytomegalovirus exposure and HLA in healthy donors. Study-wide results and limits: In a later analysis, across HLA loci, associated TCR counts were highest for DRB1, lowest for HLA-C. Presence/absence analyses supposed approximately even sequencing depth among donors.

It was with 60 Vbeta and 13 Jbeta primers that the PCR ran. Sequenced by immunoSEQ multiplex PCR; TCRdb stores in-frame clones only, minus some. The table includes about 140,000 clones, 70% to 90% detected once. What was sequenced was PBMCs. The source is a woman between 40 and 50 years old in good health and CMV-seronegative.

CDR3: CASMPGQGYTGELFF. DNA for the CDR3: TGTGCCAGCATGCCGGGACAGGGTTACACCGGGGAGCTGTTTTTT. V is TRBV6-1 and J is TRBJ2-2; 9 bases line up with TRBD1. V shed 7 bases, J shed 3 bases, and the junction held 6 bases outside the gene matches. From germline, CDR1 is MNHNS and CDR2 SASEGT. CDR3 length: 15 residues.